This record covers a single T cell receptor beta chain. Antigen specificity is unknown. This sample stems from a study of radiotherapy plus CTLA-4 blockade in lung cancer. Study at large: Among all patients, about 19% showed objective responses, while roughly 34% had disease control. Study-level findings and limits: Following radiotherapy plus ipilimumab, tumor-derived TCR clones expanded in the blood. Response, reportedly, was best predicted by interferon-beta along with early blood T cell clone dynamics.

V shed 2 bases and J shed 0 bases, with 17 bases lying between them. Germline V gene sequence: CDR1 MNHEY, CDR2 SMNVEV (reference sequence). This CDR3 is 19 amino acids long. The repertoire was sequenced with immunoSEQ multiplex PCR; TCRdb's copy has only in-frame clones and lacks some. The sample shows more than 95,000 clones, about 77% of them seen only once. Each patient with chemo-refractory metastatic non-small-cell lung cancer was treated with focal radiation plus CTLA-4 blockade using ipilimumab. The receptor's source is a human donor with non-small cell lung cancer who had a partial response to radiotherapy plus ipilimumab. The starting material was peripheral blood, obtained from a patient treated with radiotherapy plus ipilimumab. The chain carries TRBV27 and TRBJ2-6, with D possibly being TRBD2 (7 bases). CDR3 in DNA: TGTGCCAGCAGTTTACTGGGGGGGCAACTAAACTCTGGGGCCAACGTCCTGACTTTC. Protein sequence: CASSLLGGQLNSGANVLTF.